The 30 T cell receptor beta chains below come from one sample, sequenced in a study of cytotoxic CD8 clonotypes in ibrutinib-treated CLL. TCRdb's table, derived via immunoSEQ multiplex PCR, lists solely in-frame clones and lacks some. The repertoire holds some 43,000 clones, with 69% as singletons. The sequenced sample was PBMCs, obtained after 12 months of ibrutinib treatment. The receptors were sampled from a human donor with chronic lymphocytic leukemia.

The gene calls are TRBV7-8 and TRBJ2-3; D is ambiguous. The CDR3 is made up of 13 amino acids. CDR1 is SGHVS, CDR2 FQNEAQ, per germline. V lost 5 bases and J lost 7, with 13 bases in between. In DNA, the CDR3 is TGTGCCAGCAGCGCCGGAGACGCCAATACGCAGTATTTT. Translating gives CASSAGDANTQYF.

V and J are TRBV27 and TRBJ2-3, with 7 nucleotides matching TRBD2. Germline V gene sequence: CDR1 MNHEY, CDR2 SMNVEV (reference sequence). The V segment lost 6 bases and the J segment 3 bases; nucleotides outside the gene matches: 9. This CDR3 region has 15 residues. The CDR3 DNA is TGTGCCAGCAGACCGTCTTGGGGGGGGACAGATACGCAGTATTTT. This gives the protein CASRPSWGGTDTQYF.

The chain combines TRBV9 with TRBJ1-6; 7 bases match TRBD1. V trimming: 1 base; J trimming: 7 bases; junction bases outside the gene matches: 14. This CDR3 has 18 residues. Germline CDR1 SGDLS, CDR2 YYNGEE. The CDR3 spells CASSVLPGTGTENSPLHF. The CDR3 nucleotides read TGTGCCAGCAGCGTATTGCCTGGTACCGGGACAGAGAATTCACCCCTCCACTTT. Full variable domain (rest looked up from reference TRBV9 and TRBJ1-6): DSGVTQTPKHLITATGQRVTLRCSPRSGDLSVYWYQQSLDQGLQFLIQYYNGEERAKGNILERFSAQQFPDLHSELNLSSLELGDSALYFCASSVLPGTGTENSPLHFGNGTRLTVT.

This clone occurred a few times. This chain links TRBV5-1 with TRBJ1-3; 8 nucleotides align to TRBD1. Germline lookup yields CDR1 SGHRS and CDR2 YFSETQ. The CDR3 is 14 amino acids. V was clipped by 8 bases and J by 6 bases; unmatched bases: 10. The CDR3 nucleotides read TGCGCCAGTTCGTTGACAGGGGATTTAAACACCATATATTTT. It is translated as CASSLTGDLNTIYF.

This chain links TRBV7-9 with TRBJ1-1, with D perhaps matching TRBD1 (5 bases). Germline CDR1 is SEHNR and CDR2 is FQNEAQ (reference sequence). This CDR3 has 13 amino acids. The ends were cut back, 5 bases at V and 2 bases at J, with 9 bases in the middle. The CDR3 bases are TGTGCCAGCAGCATATGGACAAACACTGAAGCTTTCTTT. This encodes CASSIWTNTEAFF. The whole variable domain, filled in from reference TRBV7-9 and TRBJ1-1, reads DTGVSQNPRHKITKRGQNVTFRCDPISEHNRLYWYRQTLGQGPEFLTYFQNEAQLEKSRLLSDRFSAERPKGSFSTLEIQRTEQGDSAMYLCASSIWTNTEAFFGQGTRLTVV.

This sequence joins TRBV27 and TRBJ2-2; 9 bases map to TRBD1. The CDR3 runs 14 residues. J was trimmed by 4 bases and V by 6 bases; bases with no gene match: 3. Germline values: CDR1 MNHEY, CDR2 SMNVEV (reference sequence). The CDR3 nucleotides read TGTGCCAGCAGAAAGACAGGGGGCACCGGGGAGCTGTTTTTT. Its translation is CASRKTGGTGELFF.

This clone was detected only a few times. V and J are TRBV6-1 and TRBJ2-7, with D possibly TRBD1 on 5 matching bases. CDR1 and CDR2 from the germline V gene are MNHNS and SASEGT. This CDR3 comprises 14 residues. V lost 6 bases and J 1 base, leaving 13 bases between the germline ends. CDR3 in DNA: TGTGCCAGCAGACTGACAGTGAAATCCTACGAGCAGTACTTC. It yields the protein CASRLTVKSYEQYF.

This clone was seen once. This chain uses TRBV7-8 with TRBJ1-2; TRBD1 agrees at 8 bases. Looked up from germline, CDR1 is SGHVS and CDR2 is FQNEAQ. CDR3 size: 13 residues. Trimming at V came to 7 bases and at J to 8 bases, leaving 9 bases not matched to a gene. The CDR3 spells CASTPGRGPGYTF. DNA for the CDR3: TGTGCCAGCACCCCGGGCAGGGGGCCCGGCTACACCTTC.

J is TRBJ1-2 and V is TRBV19, with no clear D. V lost 6 bases and J 7 bases, leaving 12 bases between the germline ends. This CDR3 is 12 amino acids long. The germline CDR1 and CDR2 sequences are LNHDA and SQIVND (reference sequence). CDR3 nucleotide sequence: TGTGCCAGTAGGGCCTTTATGTTTGGCTACACCTTC. It translates to CASRAFMFGYTF.

The chain uses TRBV7-3 and TRBJ2-1, with 10 bases aligning to TRBD1. CDR3 length: 19 residues. The V gene's germline CDR1 is SGHTA and CDR2 FQGTGA. J was trimmed by 6 bases and V by 3 bases; bases with no gene match: 17. The CDR3 region is CASSLGQGLVTRRSNEQFF. The CDR3 DNA sequence: TGTGCCAGCAGCTTGGGACAGGGGCTCGTGACAAGACGGTCCAATGAGCAGTTCTTC.

The CDR3 bases are TGTGCCAGCATCAACCCAGGGACAGGGGACTACGAGCAGTACTTC. Its translation is CASINPGTGDYEQYF. V is TRBV28 and J is TRBJ2-7, with 10 positions matching TRBD1. Unmatched junction bases numbered 9, after V lost 7 bases and J lost 3 bases. Germline V gives CDR1 MDHEN, CDR2 SYDVKM. The CDR3 extends over 15 amino acids.

The chain uses TRBV9 and TRBJ2-7, with a possible D match to TRBD1 (5 bases). Germline CDR1 is SGDLS and CDR2 is YYNGEE. The CDR3 loop spans 14 amino acids. Trimming took off 4 bases at V and 6 bases at J, with 17 bases between the two ends. Here the CDR3 DNA reads TGTGCCAGCAGCCCCGACGGCCTAGGGGCCGAGCAGTACTTC. As protein: CASSPDGLGAEQYF.

V gene TRBV30 combines with J gene TRBJ1-1; D unclear. V lost 7 bases to trimming and J lost 0 bases, with 6 bases between them. The CDR3 spans 11 residues. The germline CDR1 and CDR2 sequences are GTSNPN and SVGIG (reference sequence). The CDR3 here is CALELNTEAFF. The DNA for the CDR3 is TGTGCCTTAGAGTTGAACACTGAAGCTTTCTTT.

The sample holds a few counts of this clone. Other DNA sequences in the sample encode the same CDR3. This sequence joins TRBV5-1 and TRBJ1-1, with TRBD1 as a possible D gene (6 bases). This CDR3 region has 12 residues. Germline CDR1 is SGHRS and CDR2 is YFSETQ. V dropped 7 bases and J dropped 4 bases, with 11 bases sitting between them. CDR3 residues: CASATGSTEAFF. CDR3 DNA: TGCGCCAGCGCTACAGGGAGCACTGAAGCTTTCTTT.

CDR3 in amino acids: CASSQGFYTTTDTQYF. CDR3 bases: TGCGCCAGCAGCCAAGGATTCTACACTACCACAGATACGCAGTATTTT. This sequence joins TRBV4-1 and TRBJ2-3; D remains ambiguous. Germline lookup yields CDR1 MGHRA and CDR2 YSYEKL. The length of the CDR3 is 16 residues. V lost 1 base and J 2 bases, leaving 13 bases between the germline ends.

This clone was counted between two and nine times. V and J are TRBV11-2 and TRBJ2-1; no definite D call. Trimming took 1 base from V and 4 from J, leaving 5 bases between them. This CDR3 comprises 13 residues. Germline CDR1 reads SGHAT; CDR2 reads FQNNGV. The CDR3 region is CASSLGRYNEQFF. CDR3 sequence (DNA): TGTGCCAGCAGCTTAGGTCGGTACAATGAGCAGTTCTTC. Full variable domain (outside the CDR3, taken from reference TRBV11-2 and TRBJ2-1): EAGVAQSPRYKIIEKRQSVAFWCNPISGHATLYWYQQILGQGPKLLIQFQNNGVVDDSQLPKDRFSAERLKGVDSTLKIQPAKLEDSAVYLCASSLGRYNEQFFGPGTRLTVL.

The V and J genes are TRBV11-3 and TRBJ1-1, with D maybe TRBD1 (5 bases). Trimming took off 3 bases at V and 1 base at J, with 12 bases between the two ends. The germline gives CDR1 SGHNT, CDR2 YENEEA. This CDR3 has 15 amino acids. The CDR3 loop reads CASSLGQGRNTEAFF. In DNA, the CDR3 is TGTGCCAGCAGCTTGGGTCAGGGTAGGAACACTGAAGCTTTCTTT.

The chain couples TRBV9 to TRBJ2-7, with TRBD1 identical over 9 bases. The length of the CDR3 is 15 residues. With V trimmed by 4 bases and J by 3 bases, 8 bases remained unmatched. Germline CDR1 is SGDLS and CDR2 is YYNGEE. The CDR3 DNA sequence: TGTGCCAGCAGCCCAACGGGACAGGGCCTCTACGAGCAGTACTTC. Its translation: CASSPTGQGLYEQYF.

This chain connects TRBV2 to TRBJ2-5; 11 bases fit TRBD2. Germline V gene lookup returns CDR1 SNHLY and CDR2 FYNNEI. The CDR3 totals 17 residues. V lost 5 bases, J lost 3 bases, and 11 bases stayed unmatched. CDR3 amino acids: CASSFPLTSGGEETQYF. Here the CDR3 DNA reads TGTGCCAGCAGTTTCCCCCTAACTAGCGGGGGTGAAGAGACCCAGTACTTC.

CDR3 sequence: CASSLVPGRGTNYGYTF. The CDR3 bases are TGTGCCAGCAGCTTAGTTCCAGGGCGAGGAACTAACTATGGCTACACCTTC. This sequence joins TRBV7-2 and TRBJ1-2; TRBD1 is a possible D gene (5 bases). This CDR3 spans 17 amino acids. Germline values: CDR1 SGHTA, CDR2 FQGNSA. V was clipped by 1 base and J by 0 bases, with 15 bases between them.

The CDR3 DNA is TGTGCCAGCAGCTTGGTGATGAGCAATCAGCCCCAGCATTTT. This gives the protein CASSLVMSNQPQHF. The J gene is TRBJ1-5, the V gene TRBV5-5; D is undetermined. Germline loops: CDR1 SGHKS, CDR2 YYEKEE (reference sequence). The germline V and J ends were trimmed by 0 bases and 1 base, with 5 bases remaining between them. The CDR3 extends over 14 amino acids.

This clone was detected once. The chain employs TRBV9 and TRBJ2-1; D gene uncertain. Trimming took off 4 bases at V and 3 bases at J, with 17 bases between the two ends. This CDR3 has 16 amino acids. Germline V CDR1 and CDR2: SGDLS, YYNGEE. In DNA form, the CDR3 reads TGTGCCAGCAGCCCGGGTAAAGCAAGTATCTACAATGAGCAGTTCTTC. This translates into CASSPGKASIYNEQFF.

The rearrangement uses TRBV4-1 and TRBJ1-2, with D maybe TRBD1 (5 bases). The CDR3 extends over 14 amino acids. Trimming cost V 3 bases and J 4 bases, with 12 bases left between them. Germline V gives CDR1 MGHRA, CDR2 YSYEKL. The CDR3 loop reads CASSHMGLIYGYTF. The CDR3 region has the DNA TGCGCCAGCAGCCATATGGGACTGATCTATGGCTACACCTTC.

The V gene is TRBV6-4, the J gene TRBJ1-1; 8 bases are shared with TRBD1. Per germline, CDR1 MRHNA and CDR2 SNTAGT. J lost 1 base, V lost 3 bases, and 1 base had no gene match. This CDR3 region has 14 residues. The CDR3 nucleotides are TGTGCCAGCAGTGAACAGGGGGAGAACACTGAAGCTTTCTTT. Translation: CASSEQGENTEAFF.

This clone occurred a few times. V is TRBV15 and J is TRBJ2-1; TRBD2 is a possible D gene (6 bases). Trimming stripped 1 base from V and 8 bases from J, with 15 bases between. Germline loops: CDR1 LNHNV, CDR2 YYDKDF (reference sequence). The CDR3 spans 15 residues. CDR3 in DNA: TGTGCCACCAGCAGAGGGAGGGTGGGAGGCCATGAGCAGTTCTTC. Translating gives CATSRGRVGGHEQFF.

The chain has TRBV6-5 and TRBJ2-3; no reliable D call. This CDR3 has 13 amino acids. Trimming removed 8 bases from V and 0 bases from J, with 9 bases in between. Germline V lookup: CDR1 MNHEY, CDR2 SVGAGI. CDR3 residues: CASRNKSTDTQYF. CDR3 sequence (DNA): TGTGCCAGCCGGAACAAGAGCACAGATACGCAGTATTTT.

The rearrangement links TRBV6-5 to TRBJ2-4, with D possibly being TRBD2 (5 bases). Trimming pared 0 bases from V and 1 base from J, leaving 7 bases between. The CDR3 extends over 15 amino acids. CDR1 MNHEY and CDR2 SVGAGI come from the germline V gene. The CDR3, as DNA: TGTGCCAGCAGTTACTCGGGGAGCGCCAAAAACATTCAGTACTTC. Translating it yields CASSYSGSAKNIQYF.

The chain links TRBV7-2 to TRBJ2-7; possibly TRBD1 for D (6 bases). This CDR3 has 14 amino acids. CDR1 SGHTA and CDR2 FQGNSA come from the germline V gene. V was pared by 5 bases and J by 3 bases, with 14 bases between. CDR3 nucleotides: TGTGCCAGCAGCCCAGCCAGGGGCCTCTACGAGCAGTACTTC. It codes for CASSPARGLYEQYF.

The chain uses TRBV4-1 and TRBJ1-4; D is unclear. Germline values: CDR1 MGHRA, CDR2 YSYEKL. The germline V and J ends were trimmed by 0 bases and 6 bases, with 8 bases remaining between them. This CDR3 has 14 residues. The CDR3 protein is CASSQEGVDEKLFF. For the CDR3, the DNA is TGCGCCAGCAGCCAAGAAGGAGTAGATGAAAAACTGTTTTTT.

The rearrangement joins TRBV2 to TRBJ2-7, with a possible D match to TRBD1 (5 bases). V was cut by 11 bases and J by 5 bases, with 13 bases left in between. CDR3 length: 11 amino acids. Germline V gives CDR1 SNHLY, CDR2 FYNNEI. The CDR3 DNA reads TGTGCCGGGGCAGGGCCGGACGAGCAGTACTTC. This codes for CAGAGPDEQYF.